Here is one TCR beta chain with its context. Its antigen is undetermined. This specimen comes from a study of T cell responses to AZD1222 COVID-19 vaccine. Study summary: Pooled together were second doses at about 4 or about 12 weeks.

Study results and caveats: Among spike-specific TCRs, nearly half reportedly target unmutated variant regions. White British donors predominated, females outnumbered males, and clonal diversity was possibly underestimated. Vaccination with two AZD1222 doses was followed by a rise in Spike-specific TCR breadth and depth.

Profiled with immunoSEQ multiplex PCR; TCRdb holds only in-frame clones, not every one. The sample has about 120,000 clones; about 88% are singletons. The material was peripheral blood, obtained on day 0 of AZD1222 vaccination. The origin of this receptor is an adult in good health.

The CDR3 sequence is CASSDGQGRYGYTF. The CDR3 DNA is TGTGCCAGCAGTGATGGACAGGGTCGTTATGGCTACACCTTC. The chain joins TRBV6-1 to TRBJ1-2; 8 nucleotides align to TRBD1. The CDR3 sequence is 14 residues long. V lost 3 bases to trimming and J lost 5 bases; unmatched junction nucleotides: 5. Per germline, CDR1 MNHNS and CDR2 SASEGT.